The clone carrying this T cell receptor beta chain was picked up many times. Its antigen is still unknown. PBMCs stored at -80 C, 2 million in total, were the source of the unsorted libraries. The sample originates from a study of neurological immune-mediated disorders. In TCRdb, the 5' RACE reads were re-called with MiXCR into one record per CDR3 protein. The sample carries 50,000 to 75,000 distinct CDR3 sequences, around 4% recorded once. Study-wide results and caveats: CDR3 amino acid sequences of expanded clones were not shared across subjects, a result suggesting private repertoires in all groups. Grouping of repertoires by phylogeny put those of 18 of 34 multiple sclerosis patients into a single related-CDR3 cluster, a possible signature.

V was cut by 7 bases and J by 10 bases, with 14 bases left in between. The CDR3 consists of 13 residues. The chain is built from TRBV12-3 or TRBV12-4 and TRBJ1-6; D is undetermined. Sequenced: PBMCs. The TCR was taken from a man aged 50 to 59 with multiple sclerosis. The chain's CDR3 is CASTARVYSPLHF. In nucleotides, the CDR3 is TGTGCCAGCACCGCCCGGGTATACTCACCCCTCCACTTT.